The 32 T cell receptor beta chains given below trace back to one sample, sequenced in a study of cytotoxic CD8 clonotypes in ibrutinib-treated CLL. Data came from immunoSEQ multiplex PCR; TCRdb stores just in-frame clones and leaves some out. The data contain about 140,000 clones, 80% of them singletons. The sample in question was PBMCs, obtained after 36 months of ibrutinib treatment. The receptors derive from a human donor with chronic lymphocytic leukemia.

The V gene is TRBV6-6, the J gene TRBJ2-7, with D tentatively TRBD2 (7 bases). Germline CDR1 and CDR2: MNHNY and SVGAGI (reference sequence). V was cut by 7 bases and J by 3 bases, with 16 bases left in between. This CDR3 is 14 amino acids long. The CDR3 loop reads CASTHREGNYEQYF. The CDR3 nucleotides read TGTGCCAGCACCCACAGGGAGGGGAACTACGAGCAGTACTTC.

V and J are TRBV10-1 and TRBJ2-1; D is perhaps TRBD1 (5 bases). The CDR3 totals 12 residues. Trimming shortened V by 4 bases and J by 12 bases, and 13 bases separated the two germline ends. Germline-derived CDR1 and CDR2 are WNHNN and SYGVQD (reference sequence). The DNA for the CDR3 is TGCGCCAGCAGTGCAGGGCCGTTAGGGCAGTTCTTC. Translating it yields CASSAGPLGQFF.

V gene TRBV5-1 combines with J gene TRBJ1-3; no clear D. The CDR3 loop spans 14 amino acids. Germline values: CDR1 SGHRS, CDR2 YFSETQ. V lost 1 base to trimming and J lost 3 bases, with 8 bases between them. Here the CDR3 DNA reads TGCGCCAGCAGCTTGTACGGAAGTGGAAACACCATATATTTT. It translates to CASSLYGSGNTIYF.

The rearrangement joins TRBV19 to TRBJ2-7; 8 bases line up with TRBD2. The V segment lost 4 bases and the J segment 2 bases; nucleotides outside the gene matches: 13. The germline V gene encodes CDR1 LNHDA and CDR2 SQIVND (reference sequence). This CDR3 contains 17 residues. CDR3 protein: CASSTPRSGGRTYEQYF. CDR3 in DNA: TGTGCCAGTAGTACCCCCCGGAGTGGCGGGAGGACCTACGAGCAGTACTTC.

The chain employs TRBV29-1 and TRBJ2-7, with D uncertain. The CDR3 runs 10 residues. CDR1 SQVTM and CDR2 ANQGSEA come from the germline V gene. V gave up 6 bases and J gave up 6 bases, with 9 bases separating them. The CDR3 loop is CSVGSSEQYF. The CDR3 DNA reads as TGCAGCGTGGGGTCCAGCGAGCAGTACTTC.

The chain combines TRBV15 with TRBJ2-7; the match to TRBD1 covers 12 bases. Trimming took 0 bases from V and 4 from J; bases not matched to a gene: 7. The CDR3 extends over 17 amino acids. Germline CDR1 and CDR2: LNHNV and YYDKDF (reference sequence). The CDR3 protein is CATSRDQGTGGAYEQYF. The CDR3, as DNA: TGTGCCACCAGCAGAGACCAGGGGACAGGGGGCGCGTACGAGCAGTACTTC.

Details on this clone: This likely stems from a read error, as it lies one base from a far larger clone. Other DNA sequences of this sample code for an identical CDR3. The rearrangement links TRBV4-1 to TRBJ1-6; no clear D gene. The CDR3 is 15 amino acids. The ends were cut back, 0 bases at V and 7 bases at J, with 10 bases in the middle. CDR1 is MGHRA, CDR2 YSYEKL, per germline. DNA for the CDR3: TGCGCCAGCAGCCAAGATCCGGGGTTGAATTCACCCCTCCACTTT. Protein sequence: CASSQDPGLNSPLHF.

The chain combines TRBV5-4 with TRBJ2-7, with 7 positions matching TRBD2. J was trimmed by 0 bases and V by 3 bases; bases with no gene match: 6. The germline gives CDR1 SGHNT, CDR2 YYREEE (reference sequence). CDR3 length equals 15 residues. The CDR3 here is CASSSGSGASYEQYF. The DNA of the CDR3 is TGTGCCAGCAGCTCCGGAAGCGGGGCCTCCTACGAGCAGTACTTC.

A few counts support this clone. V is TRBV18 and J is TRBJ2-1; D is undetermined. Germline V gene lookup returns CDR1 KGHSH and CDR2 LQKENI. The CDR3 runs to 17 residues. Trimming shortened V by 2 bases and J by 0 bases, and 14 bases separated the two germline ends. The CDR3 DNA reads TGTGCCAGCTCACCAATCAACTGGGTGAGCTCCTACAATGAGCAGTTCTTC. As protein: CASSPINWVSSYNEQFF.

The chain recombines TRBV9 with TRBJ2-7; TRBD1 agrees at 7 bases. With 4 bases clipped from V and 2 bases from J, the junction kept 6 bases outside the gene matches. The CDR3 is 14 residues long. From germline, CDR1 is SGDLS and CDR2 YYNGEE. The CDR3 is CASSPGTAPYEQYF. DNA of the CDR3: TGTGCCAGCAGCCCAGGGACAGCCCCCTACGAGCAGTACTTC.

The chain links TRBV7-9 to TRBJ2-1; no definite D call. The CDR3 covers 15 residues. Germline assignment: CDR1 SEHNR and CDR2 FQNEAQ (reference sequence). V dropped 1 base and J dropped 5 bases, with 12 bases sitting between them. The CDR3 region is CASSLVGAQNNEQFF. CDR3 sequence (DNA): TGTGCCAGCAGCTTAGTTGGAGCCCAGAACAATGAGCAGTTCTTC. Filled out from reference TRBV7-9 and TRBJ2-1, the complete variable domain reads DTGVSQNPRHKITKRGQNVTFRCDPISEHNRLYWYRQTLGQGPEFLTYFQNEAQLEKSRLLSDRFSAERPKGSFSTLEIQRTEQGDSAMYLCASSLVGAQNNEQFFGPGTRLTVL.

The chain combines TRBV10-3 with TRBJ1-4; no clear D gene. The CDR3 runs 13 residues. CDR1 ENHRY and CDR2 SYGVKD come from the germline V gene. V lost 6 bases and J 6 bases, leaving 11 bases between the germline ends. CDR3 sequence reads: CAIRSLTDEKLFF. The CDR3 DNA is TGTGCCATCAGATCACTGACGGATGAAAAACTGTTTTTT.

CDR3 sequence reads: CASSIRDSDYEQYF. The CDR3 DNA is TGTGCCAGCAGCATTAGGGACAGCGACTACGAGCAGTACTTC. This chain connects TRBV21-1 to TRBJ2-7; the DNA was not compared with TRBD1, the D call given in the table. TRBV21-1 is shown as a pseudogene. This CDR3 has 14 amino acids.

The chain couples TRBV5-6 to TRBJ1-4; no definite D call. Germline CDR1 and CDR2: SGHDT and YYEEEE. The CDR3 consists of 14 residues. V lost 2 bases, J lost 4 bases, and 9 bases lay in between. The DNA for the CDR3 is TGTGCCAGCAGCTTATTAGGGAATAATGAAAAACTGTTTTTT. It yields the protein CASSLLGNNEKLFF.

This clone was recorded a few times. The rearrangement joins TRBV5-1 to TRBJ1-5; D unresolved. The ends were cut back, 0 bases at V and 5 bases at J, with 9 bases in the middle. The CDR3 totals 14 residues. Germline V gives CDR1 SGHRS, CDR2 YFSETQ. CDR3 nucleotides: TGCGCCAGCAGCTTGGAAAGCAGGTATCAGCCCCAGCATTTT. This gives the protein CASSLESRYQPQHF.

The V call is TRBV18, the J call TRBJ2-7; 8 nucleotides align to TRBD1. Germline trimming cut 0 bases from V and 1 base from J; bases unmatched to any gene: 5. The CDR3 totals 16 residues. In germline, CDR1 is KGHSH, CDR2 LQKENI. The CDR3, as DNA: TGTGCCAGCTCACCACCTAACAGGGGGTTTTCCTACGAGCAGTACTTC. This codes for CASSPPNRGFSYEQYF. Full variable domain (missing parts from reference TRBV18 and TRBJ2-7): NAGVMQNPRHLVRRRGQEARLRCSPMKGHSHVYWYRQLPEEGLKFMVYLQKENIIDESGMPKERFSAEFPKEGPSILRIQQVVRGDSAAYFCASSPPNRGFSYEQYFGPGTRLTVT.

This chain links TRBV9 with TRBJ2-1, with D perhaps matching TRBD2 (6 bases). The germline V and J ends were trimmed by 0 bases and 5 bases, with 12 bases remaining between them. CDR1 is SGDLS and CDR2 is YYNGEE in the germline V gene. The CDR3 sequence is 15 residues long. CDR3 sequence: CASSVESRTNNEQFF. CDR3 coding DNA: TGTGCCAGCAGCGTAGAATCGCGGACTAACAATGAGCAGTTCTTC.

Concerning this clone: The junction does not match germline at one end; this may be a read error. The genes are TRBV19 and TRBJ2-1; the D is unclear. This CDR3 is built from 14 residues. Germline V gene data show CDR1 as LNHDA and CDR2 as SQIVND (reference sequence). The CDR3 sequence: CASSPLGPYNEQFF. CDR3 DNA: TGTGCCAGTAGTCCCCTAGGACCCTATAATGAGCAGTTCTTC.

V and J are TRBV6-1 and TRBJ1-2, with TRBD1 identical over 7 bases. The V gene end was trimmed by 6 bases and the J gene end by 5 bases; junction bases not matched to a gene: 6. This CDR3 has 13 residues. The V gene's germline CDR1 is MNHNS and CDR2 SASEGT. DNA for the CDR3: TGTGCCAGCAGGAGGGACAGACCGTATGGCTACACCTTC. Encoded protein: CASRRDRPYGYTF.

The gene calls are TRBV19 and TRBJ1-5, with no clear D. Trimming left V 1 base short and J 0 bases short, with 7 bases between. The CDR3 runs 15 residues. Germline V gives CDR1 LNHDA, CDR2 SQIVND (reference sequence). The CDR3 DNA sequence: TGTGCCAGTAGTATAGGTACATATAGCAATCAGCCCCAGCATTTT. This gives the protein CASSIGTYSNQPQHF.

The J gene is TRBJ1-1, the V gene TRBV11-2, with D possibly TRBD1 on 6 matching bases. Germline V gene lookup returns CDR1 SGHAT and CDR2 FQNNGV. The CDR3 has 16 amino acids. V lost 0 bases and J 4 bases, leaving 15 bases between the germline ends. The DNA of the CDR3 is TGTGCCAGCAGCTTAGAGCGGGCGGGGGGCGGCACTGAAGCTTTCTTT. Amino acid sequence: CASSLERAGGGTEAFF.

V gene TRBV30 combines with J gene TRBJ2-1; 8 bases match TRBD2. The length of the CDR3 is 15 residues. In germline, CDR1 is GTSNPN, CDR2 SVGIG (reference sequence). V lost 2 bases and J lost 7; bases outside the gene matches: 10. The CDR3 DNA sequence: TGTGCCTGGAGTCCGCTAGCGGGTCTGAATAATGAGCAGTTCTTC. Encoded protein: CAWSPLAGLNNEQFF. The variable domain in full, completed from reference TRBV30 and TRBJ2-1, reads SQTIHQWPATLVQPVGSPLSLECTVEGTSNPNLYWYRQAAGRGLQLLFYSVGIGQISSEVPQNLSASRPQDRQFILSSKKLLLSDSGFYLCAWSPLAGLNNEQFFGPGTRLTVL.

This chain uses TRBV6-6 with TRBJ1-1; the match to TRBD1 covers 8 bases. The CDR3 contains 14 residues. The ends lost 6 bases at V and 10 bases at J; junction bases unmatched: 13. Germline V gene sequence: CDR1 MNHNY, CDR2 SVGAGI (reference sequence). CDR3 sequence: CASSRSLGQGGAFF. In DNA, the CDR3 is TGTGCCAGCAGCCGATCCCTAGGACAGGGAGGAGCTTTCTTT.

J is TRBJ2-1 and V is TRBV18; 10 bases map to TRBD1. Germline-derived CDR1 and CDR2 are KGHSH and LQKENI. With V trimmed by 5 bases and J by 7 bases, 26 bases remained unmatched. The CDR3 totals 21 residues. CDR3 region: CASSTLGQGLDPGRDPNEQFF. Written as DNA, the CDR3 is TGTGCCAGCTCAACCCTGGGACAGGGGTTAGATCCAGGGAGGGATCCGAATGAGCAGTTCTTC.

This clone was seen more than once but under ten times. The chain is built from TRBV29-1 and TRBJ1-1; no reliable D call. From germline, CDR1 is SQVTM and CDR2 ANQGSEA. The CDR3 covers 11 residues. V lost 6 bases and J 5 bases, leaving 10 bases between the germline ends. In DNA form, the CDR3 reads TGCAGCGTCTTCTCCCGGACTGAAGCTTTCTTT. Translation gives CSVFSRTEAFF.

The chain employs TRBV10-1 and TRBJ2-1; 11 nucleotides line up with TRBD2. Trimming cost V 7 bases and J 8 bases; bases outside gene matches: 10. This CDR3 has 15 residues. Germline CDR1 reads WNHNN; CDR2 reads SYGVQD (reference sequence). This CDR3 is CASNPSGGSNDEQFF. The CDR3 coding sequence is TGCGCCAGCAACCCTAGCGGGGGGAGCAATGATGAGCAGTTCTTC.

In DNA form, the CDR3 reads TGTGCCAGCAGCTCCGGACAGGGCTACAATCAGCCCCAGCATTTT. Encoded protein: CASSSGQGYNQPQHF. The rearrangement links TRBV11-2 to TRBJ1-5; 8 bases are shared with TRBD1. The CDR3 totals 15 residues. Germline-derived CDR1 and CDR2 are SGHAT and FQNNGV. J gave up 3 bases and V 4 bases, and 5 bases lay outside the gene matches.

V gene TRBV15 combines with J gene TRBJ2-1; D unclear. The CDR3 is 12 residues long. V was shortened by 8 bases and J by 8 bases, with 13 bases between the two germline ends. CDR1 LNHNV and CDR2 YYDKDF come from the germline V gene (reference sequence). CDR3 DNA sequence: TGTGCCACCGGTCGGAAACGCCATGAGCAGTTCTTC. This translates into CATGRKRHEQFF. The full variable domain, in which reference TRBV15 and TRBJ2-1 provide the parts outside the CDR3, is DAMVIQNPRYQVTQFGKPVTLSCSQTLNHNVMYWYQQKSSQAPKLLFHYYDKDFNNEADTPDNFQSRRPNTSFCFLDIRSPGLGDTAMYLCATGRKRHEQFFGPGTRLTVL.

The gene calls are TRBV19 and TRBJ2-7, with TRBD2 matching 8 bases. J gave up 3 bases and V 6 bases, and 10 bases lay outside the gene matches. Germline V lookup: CDR1 LNHDA, CDR2 SQIVND (reference sequence). This CDR3 is built from 15 residues. Written as DNA, the CDR3 is TGTGCCAGTAGGACCAGAGCGGGGGAAAACTACGAGCAGTACTTC. Its protein product is CASRTRAGENYEQYF.

This chain connects TRBV5-6 to TRBJ1-5, with a weak D call TRBD1 (5 bases). The length of the CDR3 is 14 residues. Trimming shortened V by 4 bases and J by 1 base, and 9 bases separated the two germline ends. Germline loops: CDR1 SGHDT, CDR2 YYEEEE. In nucleotides, the CDR3 is TGTGCCAGCAGCGCGGGACCGAGCAATCAGCCCCAGCATTTT. The encoded protein is CASSAGPSNQPQHF.

The table lists this clone with a count of one. J is TRBJ2-2 and V is TRBV10-2; 10 bases agree with TRBD2. The CDR3 length is 14 residues. Germline loops: CDR1 WSHSY, CDR2 SAAADI. V shed 5 bases and J 4 bases; nucleotides not matched to a gene: 1. In DNA, the CDR3 is TGCGCCAGCAGTTTAGCGGGGGGCACCGGGGAGCTGTTTTTT. Translation: CASSLAGGTGELFF.

This clone showed up just a few times. The CDR3 nucleotides read TGCAGCGTTGTGGGTTGGGGCGGGGAGCTGTTTTTT. Protein sequence: CSVVGWGGELFF. V usage is TRBV29-1 and J usage is TRBJ2-2; no firm D call. The CDR3 is 12 amino acids. Germline CDR1 SQVTM, CDR2 ANQGSEA. Deletions cut 4 bases from V and 7 bases from J, with 10 bases between.